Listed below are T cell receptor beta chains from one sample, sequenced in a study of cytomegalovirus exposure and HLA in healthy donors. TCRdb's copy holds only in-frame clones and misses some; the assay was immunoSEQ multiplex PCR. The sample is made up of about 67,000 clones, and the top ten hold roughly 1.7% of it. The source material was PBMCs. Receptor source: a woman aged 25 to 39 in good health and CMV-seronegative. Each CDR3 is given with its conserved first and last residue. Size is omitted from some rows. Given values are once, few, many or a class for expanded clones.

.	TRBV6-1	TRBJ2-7	CASSGGRGETSSYEQYF
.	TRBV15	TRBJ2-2	CATSRADRDTGELFF
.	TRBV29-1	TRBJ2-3	CSVVGGATDTQYF
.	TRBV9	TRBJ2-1	CASSVDGGVNNEQFF
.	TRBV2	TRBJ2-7	CASKREQTYEQYF
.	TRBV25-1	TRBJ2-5	CASSDGTRGYQETQYF
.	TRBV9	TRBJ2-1	CASSVGTSGSNEQFF
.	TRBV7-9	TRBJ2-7	CASSFPGQGSYEQYF
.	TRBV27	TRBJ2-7	CASSLSKVQGLYF
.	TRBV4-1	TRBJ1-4	CASSQRADRGREKLFF
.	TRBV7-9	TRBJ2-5	CASSPPERKKETQYF
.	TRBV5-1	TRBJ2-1	CASSLDGQGRNEQFF
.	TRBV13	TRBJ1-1	CASSFAGQPLNTEAFF
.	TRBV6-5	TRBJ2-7	CASSLGQGSYEQYF
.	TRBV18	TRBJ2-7	CASFRGAGSSYEQYF
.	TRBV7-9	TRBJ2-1	CASSPPRGGSSYNEQFF
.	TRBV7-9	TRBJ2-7	CASSFSHQGPYEQYF
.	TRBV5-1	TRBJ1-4	CASSLGRDEKLFF
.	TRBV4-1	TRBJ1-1	CASSSTTGITEAFF
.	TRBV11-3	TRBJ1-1	CASSLEGTGGRHTEAFF
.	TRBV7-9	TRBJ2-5	CASSPLAGGQETQYF
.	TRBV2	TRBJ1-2	CASSVGQGNYGYTF
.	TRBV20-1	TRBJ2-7	CSARRVYEQYF
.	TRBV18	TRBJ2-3	CASSPTSGYTQYF
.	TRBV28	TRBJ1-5	CASSFKELAQPQHF
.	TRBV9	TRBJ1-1	CASSPGTGDNNGNTEAFF
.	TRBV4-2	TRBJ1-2	CASSQREGGIDGYTF
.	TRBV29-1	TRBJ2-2	CSVAGTGYPGELFF
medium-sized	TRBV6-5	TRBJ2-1	CASSSGIAGGNEQFF
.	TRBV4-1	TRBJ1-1	CASSQDPMNTEAFF
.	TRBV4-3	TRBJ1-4	CASSQTHLGVEKLFF
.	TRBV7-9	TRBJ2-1	CASSGRGGNEQFF
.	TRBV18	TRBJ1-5	CASSPGQGQPQHF
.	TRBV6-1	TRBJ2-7	CASSEAGASSYEQYF
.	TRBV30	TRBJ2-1	CAWGGTSGILNNEQFF
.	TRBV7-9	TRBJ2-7	CASSLGQNYEQYF
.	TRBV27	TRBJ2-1	CASSLGGIGYNEQFF
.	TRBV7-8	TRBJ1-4	CASSLTGEKLFF
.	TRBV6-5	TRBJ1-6	CASSSMGQLNSPLHF
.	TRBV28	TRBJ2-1	CASSSIGGGSSNEQFF
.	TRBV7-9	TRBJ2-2	CASIYDRVGTGELFF
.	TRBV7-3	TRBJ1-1	CASSLGGTNTEAFF
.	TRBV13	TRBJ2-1	CASSTTGLAGNEQFF
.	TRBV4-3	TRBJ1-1	CASSQEHDLLNTEAFF
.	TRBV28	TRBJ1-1	CASSRDTPHTEAFF
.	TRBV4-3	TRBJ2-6	CASSQDRHVGSGANVLTF
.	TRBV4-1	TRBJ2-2	CASRAYTGELFF
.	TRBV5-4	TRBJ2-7	CASSSLASGLYEQYF
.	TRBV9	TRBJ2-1	CASSVDYRGRYNEQFF
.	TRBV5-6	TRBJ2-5	CASSSQETQYF
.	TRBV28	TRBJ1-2	CASSFLPGQGDGYTF
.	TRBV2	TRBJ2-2	CASSVVAGGELFF
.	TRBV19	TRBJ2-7	CASSTWDRGNYEQYF